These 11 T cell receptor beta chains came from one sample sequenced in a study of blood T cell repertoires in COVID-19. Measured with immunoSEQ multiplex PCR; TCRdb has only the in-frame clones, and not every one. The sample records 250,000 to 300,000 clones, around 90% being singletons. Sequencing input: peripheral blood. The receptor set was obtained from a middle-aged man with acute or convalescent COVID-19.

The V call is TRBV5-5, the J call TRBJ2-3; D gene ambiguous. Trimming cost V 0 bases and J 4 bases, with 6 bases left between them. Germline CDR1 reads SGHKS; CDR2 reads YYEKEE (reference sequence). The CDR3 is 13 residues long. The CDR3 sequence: CASSLVGADTQYF. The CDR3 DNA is TGTGCCAGCAGCTTGGTGGGCGCAGATACGCAGTATTTT. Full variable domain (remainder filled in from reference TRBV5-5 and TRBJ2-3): DAGVTQSPTHLIKTRGQQVTLRCSPISGHKSVSWYQQVLGQGPQFIFQYYEKEERGRGNFPDRFSARQFPNYSSELNVNALLLGDSALYLCASSLVGADTQYFGPGTRLTVL.

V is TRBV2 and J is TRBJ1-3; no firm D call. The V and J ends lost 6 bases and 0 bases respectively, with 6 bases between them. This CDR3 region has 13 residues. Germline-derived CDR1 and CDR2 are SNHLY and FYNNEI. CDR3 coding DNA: TGTGCCAGCAGCGAGTACTCTGGAAACACCATATATTTT. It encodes CASSEYSGNTIYF.

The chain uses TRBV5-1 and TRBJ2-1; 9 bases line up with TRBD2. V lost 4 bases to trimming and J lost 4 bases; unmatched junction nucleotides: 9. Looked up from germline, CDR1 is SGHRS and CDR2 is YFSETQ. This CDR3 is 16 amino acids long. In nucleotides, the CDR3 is TGCGCCAGCAGCGGCCCCGCGGGGGGGAAATACAATGAGCAGTTCTTC. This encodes CASSGPAGGKYNEQFF.

CDR3 loop: CASSELTGSMETQYF. As DNA, the CDR3 is TGTGCCAGCAGTGAACTGACAGGTAGTATGGAGACCCAGTACTTC. V usage is TRBV2 and J usage is TRBJ2-5, with a weak D call TRBD1 (6 bases). Between the trimmed V and J ends, which lost 2 bases and 5 bases, there was a span of 15 bases. Germline V gives CDR1 SNHLY, CDR2 FYNNEI. The CDR3 loop spans 15 amino acids.

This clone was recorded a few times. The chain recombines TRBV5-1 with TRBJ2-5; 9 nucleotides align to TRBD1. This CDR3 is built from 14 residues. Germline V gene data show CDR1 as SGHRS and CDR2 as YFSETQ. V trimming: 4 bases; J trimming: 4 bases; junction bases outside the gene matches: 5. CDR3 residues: CASSHGQGTETQYF. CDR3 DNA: TGCGCCAGCAGCCATGGACAGGGGACAGAGACCCAGTACTTC.

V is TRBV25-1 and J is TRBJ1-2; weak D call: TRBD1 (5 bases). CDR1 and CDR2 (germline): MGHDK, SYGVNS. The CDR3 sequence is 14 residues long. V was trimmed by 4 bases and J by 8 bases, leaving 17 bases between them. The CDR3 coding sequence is TGTGCCAGCAGTGTAAGCCAGCTCCCAGGGGGCTACACCTTC. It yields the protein CASSVSQLPGGYTF.

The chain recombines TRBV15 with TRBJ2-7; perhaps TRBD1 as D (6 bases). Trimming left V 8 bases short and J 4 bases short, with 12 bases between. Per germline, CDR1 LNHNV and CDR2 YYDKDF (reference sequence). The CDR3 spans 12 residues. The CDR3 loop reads CATLQGDYEQYF. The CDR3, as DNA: TGTGCCACCTTACAGGGCGATTACGAGCAGTACTTC. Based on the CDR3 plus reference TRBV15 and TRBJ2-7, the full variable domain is DAMVIQNPRYQVTQFGKPVTLSCSQTLNHNVMYWYQQKSSQAPKLLFHYYDKDFNNEADTPDNFQSRRPNTSFCFLDIRSPGLGDTAMYLCATLQGDYEQYFGPGTRLTVT.

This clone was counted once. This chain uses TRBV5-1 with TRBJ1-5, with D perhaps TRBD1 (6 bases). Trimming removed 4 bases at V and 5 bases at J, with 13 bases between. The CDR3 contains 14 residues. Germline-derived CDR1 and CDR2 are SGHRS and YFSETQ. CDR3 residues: CASSVIPGDQPQHF. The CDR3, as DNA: TGCGCCAGCAGCGTGATCCCAGGGGATCAGCCCCAGCATTTT. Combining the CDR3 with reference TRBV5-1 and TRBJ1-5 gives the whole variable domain KAGVTQTPRYLIKTRGQQVTLSCSPISGHRSVSWYQQTPGQGLQFLFEYFSETQRNKGNFPGRFSGRQFSNSRSEMNVSTLELGDSALYLCASSVIPGDQPQHFGDGTRLSIL.

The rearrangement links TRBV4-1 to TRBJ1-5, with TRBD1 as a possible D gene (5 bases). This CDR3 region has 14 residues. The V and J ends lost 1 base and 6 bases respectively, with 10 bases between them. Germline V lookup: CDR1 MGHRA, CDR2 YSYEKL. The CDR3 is CASSQVGGVQPQHF. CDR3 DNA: TGCGCCAGCAGCCAAGTGGGGGGAGTTCAGCCCCAGCATTTT.

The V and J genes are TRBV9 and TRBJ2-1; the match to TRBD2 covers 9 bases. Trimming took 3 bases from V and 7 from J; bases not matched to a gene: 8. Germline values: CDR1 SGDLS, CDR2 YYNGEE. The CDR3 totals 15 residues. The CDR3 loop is CASSAGLAGGNEQFF. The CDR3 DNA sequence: TGTGCCAGCAGCGCGGGACTAGCTGGGGGGAATGAGCAGTTCTTC.

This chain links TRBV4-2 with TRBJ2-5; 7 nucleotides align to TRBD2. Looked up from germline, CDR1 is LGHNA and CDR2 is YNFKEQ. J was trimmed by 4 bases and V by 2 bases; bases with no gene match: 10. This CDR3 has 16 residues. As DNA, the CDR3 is TGTGCCAGCAGCCAACTGGGGGGGGTTACGAGAGAGACCCAGTACTTC. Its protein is CASSQLGGVTRETQYF.